These 15 T cell receptor beta chains were all obtained from the same sample, sequenced in a study of T-cell reconstitution after alpha-beta-depleted transplantation in children (dated by TCRdb to about 2016). Library construction relied on PCR. Sequencing used an Illumina HiSeq 2500. Molecular barcoding was employed in the preparation of TCR libraries, with unique molecular identifiers being used to normalize TCRbeta repertoire quantification. Clones were called with MiXCR by TCRdb after fastp trimmed the public reads at Q25, and only in-frame beta chains were retained. Merged by CDR3 protein, the rows form single entries marked with the most common genes and DNA. The sample contains a few hundred thousand distinct CDR3 sequences, about an eighth of them found a single time. The ten largest account for over 2% of the sample. The treatment or condition label, as the study defines it: allogeneic hematopoietic cell transplantation with graft depleted of TCRalphabeta T cells and CD19 B cells.

The starting material was PBMCs, mostly from graft donor cells, obtained 360 days after TCRalphabeta/CD19-depleted stem cell transplant. The source is a male patient younger than 18 who had a stem cell transplant for acute myeloid leukemia, so the T cells may come from the graft donor.

This clonotype was detected ten times or more. This sequence joins TRBV28 and TRBJ2-1; 13 bases match TRBD2. CDR1 is MDHEN and CDR2 is SYDVKM in the germline V gene. The CDR3 is 15 amino acids. With 2 bases clipped from V and 7 bases from J, the junction kept 2 bases outside the gene matches. The CDR3 reads CASSLTSGRANEQFF. The CDR3 region has the DNA TGTGCCAGCAGTTTAACTAGCGGGAGGGCTAATGAGCAGTTCTTC.

This clonotype was counted between two and nine times. This chain joins TRBV7-6 and TRBJ2-5; TRBD1 matches at 10 bases. The CDR3 extends over 15 amino acids. The junction had 8 bases not matched to a gene; V was cut back by 5 bases and J by 5 bases. CDR1 and CDR2 (germline): SGHVS, FNYEAQ. The CDR3 region is CASSQGQGIGETQYF. The CDR3 DNA sequence: TGTGCCAGCAGCCAGGGACAGGGGATCGGGGAGACCCAGTACTTC. The full variable domain, rest sourced from reference TRBV7-6 and TRBJ2-5, is GAGVSQSPRYKVTKRGQDVALRCDPISGHVSLYWYRQALGQGPEFLTYFNYEAQQDKSGLPNDRFSAERPEGSISTLTIQRTEQRDSAMYRCASSQGQGIGETQYFGPGTRLLVL.

The table lists this clonotype with many counts. The V gene is TRBV7-2, the J gene TRBJ1-3; no clear D gene. The CDR3 is 14 residues long. V was cut by 1 base and J by 3 bases, with 7 bases left in between. CDR1 is SGHTA and CDR2 is FQGNSA in the germline V gene. This chain's CDR3 is CASSLGSNGNTIYF. The CDR3 DNA reads TGTGCCAGCAGCTTAGGCTCAAATGGAAACACCATATATTTT.

CDR3 residues: CASSPLTTGSAFF. The DNA of the CDR3 is TGTGCCAGCTCACCACTAACTACAGGGTCGGCTTTCTTT. The chain uses TRBV18 and TRBJ1-1, with D possibly TRBD1 on 6 matching bases. The CDR3 loop spans 13 amino acids. CDR1 and CDR2 from the germline V gene are KGHSH and LQKENI. Trimming left V 1 base short and J 11 bases short, with 14 bases between.

This clonotype was seen only a few times. V usage is TRBV4-3 and J usage is TRBJ2-1, with D possibly called TRBD1 or TRBD2 (5 bases each). The CDR3 covers 18 residues. V lost 4 bases to trimming and J lost 4 bases, with 23 bases between them. The germline V gene encodes CDR1 LGHNA and CDR2 YSLEER. The CDR3: CASSPGAEADLKYNEQFF. CDR3 DNA sequence: TGCGCCAGCAGCCCCGGGGCCGAGGCGGACTTAAAATACAATGAGCAGTTCTTC.

This clonotype was picked up many times. The gene calls are TRBV21-1 and TRBJ2-3. TRBV21-1 is annotated as a pseudogene. This CDR3 contains 14 residues. The CDR3 protein is CASSKGSQRDTQYF. CDR3 DNA sequence: TGTGCCAGCAGCAAAGGGAGTCAGAGAGATACGCAGTATTTT.

This clonotype was observed a handful of times. V usage is TRBV12-3 or TRBV12-4 and J usage is TRBJ2-1, with no clear D. The CDR3 is 13 amino acids. The V end was cut by 6 bases, the J end by 8 bases, with 14 bases between. Here the CDR3 reads CASSAGSPDEQFF. CDR3 DNA: TGTGCCAGCAGCGCCGGGTCCCCAGATGAGCAGTTCTTC.

The V gene is TRBV20-1, the J gene TRBJ2-4; 11 bases align to TRBD2. The ends lost 3 bases at V and 8 bases at J; junction bases unmatched: 6. The CDR3 sequence is 14 residues long. The germline V gene has CDR1 DFQATT and CDR2 SNEGSKA (reference sequence). CDR3: CSASRTSGRDIQYF. Here the CDR3 DNA reads TGCAGTGCTAGTCGCACTAGCGGGAGAGACATTCAGTACTTC.

Ten or more counts support this clonotype. The rearrangement uses TRBV11-2 and TRBJ2-1; 7 bases match TRBD2. Unmatched junction bases numbered 8, after V lost 0 bases and J lost 3 bases. CDR3 length equals 17 residues. Germline V gene data show CDR1 as SGHAT and CDR2 as FQNNGV. DNA for the CDR3: TGTGCCAGCAGCTTAGACCGGCTAGCGGATTACTACAATGAGCAGTTCTTC. Protein sequence: CASSLDRLADYYNEQFF.

The chain is built from TRBV5-4 and TRBJ2-3; D call uncertain. The CDR3 runs 14 residues. Germline values: CDR1 SGHNT, CDR2 YYREEE (reference sequence). The V end was cut by 1 base, the J end by 3 bases, with 9 bases between. The chain's CDR3 is CASSLMRPTDTQYF. In nucleotides, the CDR3 is TGTGCCAGCAGCTTGATGCGGCCTACAGATACGCAGTATTTT. Using reference TRBV5-4 and TRBJ2-3 for the parts outside the CDR3, the full variable domain is ETGVTQSPTHLIKTRGQQVTLRCSSQSGHNTVSWYQQALGQGPQFIFQYYREEENGRGNFPPRFSGLQFPNYSSELNVNALELDDSALYLCASSLMRPTDTQYFGPGTRLTVL.

This clonotype came up a few times. The rearrangement links TRBV28 to TRBJ2-2; D is undetermined. The CDR3 has 14 residues. Per germline, CDR1 MDHEN and CDR2 SYDVKM. Trimming stripped 8 bases from V and 0 bases from J, with 10 bases between. CDR3 coding DNA: TGTGCCAGCCACACATCCGCGAACACCGGGGAGCTGTTTTTT. Protein: CASHTSANTGELFF.

V usage is TRBV7-8 and J usage is TRBJ2-1; no reliable D call. V lost 5 bases, J lost 12 bases, and 17 bases lay in between. This CDR3 spans 13 amino acids. Per the germline V gene, CDR1 is SGHVS and CDR2 is FQNEAQ. In DNA form, the CDR3 reads TGTGCCAGCAGCCCCGACCTCGCGAAGGGGCAGTTCTTC. This codes for CASSPDLAKGQFF.

Points on this clonotype: One junction end does not reproduce the germline sequence, and a read error may be involved. The CDR3 here is CASSLRGF. Written as DNA, the CDR3 is TGTGCCAGCAGCTTAAGGGGTTTC. The chain couples TRBV5-6 to TRBJ2-1; D may be TRBD1 (5 bases). Germline V lookup: CDR1 SGHDT, CDR2 YYEEEE. This CDR3 is 8 amino acids long.

This clonotype was counted only a few times. V and J are TRBV12-3 or TRBV12-4 and TRBJ2-1, with TRBD1 matching 10 bases. After removal of 2 bases from V and 0 bases from J, the junction contained 13 bases not matched to a gene. CDR3 length: 20 residues. CDR3 DNA sequence: TGTGCCAGCAGTTTATTCTGGACAGGGGGGTTTGGTCCCTCCTACAATGAGCAGTTCTTC. Encoded protein: CASSLFWTGGFGPSYNEQFF.

This clonotype was seen a handful of times. The rearrangement uses TRBV28 and TRBJ2-3; D unclear. Trimming pared 3 bases from V and 4 bases from J, leaving 17 bases between. In germline, CDR1 is MDHEN, CDR2 SYDVKM. The CDR3 contains 16 residues. The CDR3 DNA sequence: TGTGCCAGCAGTTTGGGGTTAAGTGACTGGGCAGATACGCAGTATTTT. This translates into CASSLGLSDWADTQYF.